The clone carrying this T cell receptor beta chain was observed a few times. The sample belongs to a study of CD8+ T cells in alopecia areata. It was cDNA, reverse transcribed from extracted RNA, that served as the sequencing template. Only in-frame clones appear in the TCRdb table, and some are missing; sequencing was by immunoSEQ multiplex PCR. The sample shows roughly 100,000 clones, approximately 52% of them seen only once. In germline, CDR1 is SGHTA, CDR2 FQGNSA. The CDR3 length is 12 residues. Trimming left V 2 bases short and J 6 bases short, with 5 bases between. Material: CD4+ T cells sorted from blood. The TCR sequence derives from a human donor in good health. The rearrangement uses TRBV7-2 and TRBJ2-1, with no clear D. The DNA of the CDR3 is TGTGCCAGCAGCTTAATGGGCAATGAGCAGTTCTTC. Its translation: CASSLMGNEQFF.